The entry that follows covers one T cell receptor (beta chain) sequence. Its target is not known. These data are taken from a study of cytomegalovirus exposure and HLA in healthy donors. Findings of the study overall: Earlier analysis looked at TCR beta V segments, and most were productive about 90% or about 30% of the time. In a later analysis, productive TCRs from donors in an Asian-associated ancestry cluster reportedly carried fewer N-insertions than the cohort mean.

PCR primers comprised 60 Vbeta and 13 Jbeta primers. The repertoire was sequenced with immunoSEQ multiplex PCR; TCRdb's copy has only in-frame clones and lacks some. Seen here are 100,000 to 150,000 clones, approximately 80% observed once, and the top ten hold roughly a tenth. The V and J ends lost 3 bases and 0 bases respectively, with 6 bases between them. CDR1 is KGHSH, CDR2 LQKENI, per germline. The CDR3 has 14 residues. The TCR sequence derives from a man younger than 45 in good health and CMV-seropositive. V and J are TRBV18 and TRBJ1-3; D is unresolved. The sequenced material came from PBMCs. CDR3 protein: CASSPRGSGNTIYF. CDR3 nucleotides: TGTGCCAGCTCACCTCGGGGCTCTGGAAACACCATATATTTT.